This TCR beta chain emerged from a study of blood T cell repertoires in COVID-19. In the study overall: PBMCs, B-cell-depleted T cells, or T cells provided the cDNA or gDNA that made up the material.

In germline, CDR1 is KGHSH, CDR2 LQKENI. The CDR3 covers 14 residues. The V end was cut by 5 bases, the J end by 3 bases, with 11 bases between. In this sample, this clone turned up once. As processed by the authors: The assay estimated nucleated cells by amplifying reference gene primers. Sequenced by immunoSEQ multiplex PCR; TCRdb stores in-frame clones only, minus some. Clonal size and the V and J genes are those of that table, whereas D and trimming came from the DNA. The top ten hold roughly 3.5% of the sample, which has 85,000 to 110,000 clones, about 86% seen once. This TCR derives from a human donor in a cohort sampled during active COVID-19. Material: peripheral blood. The chain uses TRBV18 and TRBJ1-5; tentative D call: TRBD1 (6 bases). The CDR3 here is CASSAGVVNQPQHF. DNA of the CDR3: TGTGCCAGCTCAGCAGGGGTCGTCAATCAGCCCCAGCATTTT.